A single sample gave rise to the 21 T cell receptor beta chains below, sequenced in a study of blood T cell repertoires in COVID-19. Sequencing used immunoSEQ multiplex PCR; TCRdb keeps in-frame clones, though not all of them. In the table there are around 260,000 clones, roughly 84% of which are singletons. Specimen: peripheral blood. These receptors were obtained from a human donor with COVID-19, enrolled during active disease. The donor label of this sample is uncertain.

The chain uses TRBV5-1 and TRBJ1-2; 7 nucleotides agree with TRBD1. Trimming at V came to 1 base and at J to 6 bases, leaving 9 bases not matched to a gene. This CDR3 has 15 residues. Germline V gives CDR1 SGHRS, CDR2 YFSETQ. The chain's CDR3 is CASSLPDRARHGYTF. CDR3 bases: TGCGCCAGCAGCTTGCCCGACAGGGCGAGGCATGGCTACACCTTC.

The CDR3 protein is CASSEWGLAANTDTQYF. The CDR3 DNA reads TGTGCCAGCAGTGAATGGGGGTTAGCGGCTAACACAGATACGCAGTATTTT. The chain links TRBV2 to TRBJ2-3; a weak D match, TRBD2 (6 bases). The CDR3 has 17 residues. Trimming removed 2 bases from V and 2 bases from J, with 17 bases in between. The V gene's germline CDR1 is SNHLY and CDR2 FYNNEI.

The V gene is TRBV28, the J gene TRBJ2-3; a weak D match, TRBD2 (5 bases). The CDR3 covers 15 residues. CDR1 and CDR2 from the germline V gene are MDHEN and SYDVKM. V shed 5 bases and J shed 4 bases, with 16 bases lying between them. CDR3 sequence reads: CASSPPGRRADTQYF. The CDR3 DNA reads as TGTGCCAGCAGTCCCCCAGGCAGGCGGGCAGATACGCAGTATTTT.

This clone was seen more than once but under ten times. The rearrangement links TRBV12-3 or TRBV12-4 to TRBJ1-4, with D uncertain. The ends were cut back, 5 bases at V and 4 bases at J, with 8 bases in the middle. The CDR3 has 13 residues. The CDR3 sequence is CASSEAFNEKLFF. DNA for the CDR3: TGTGCCAGCAGTGAGGCATTTAATGAAAAACTGTTTTTT.

The CDR3 loop reads CSVEPMSDIQYF. The DNA of the CDR3 is TGCAGCGTTGAGCCTATGAGCGACATTCAGTACTTC. V usage is TRBV29-1 and J usage is TRBJ2-4, with D hard to call. This CDR3 has 12 amino acids. The germline CDR1 and CDR2 sequences are SQVTM and ANQGSEA. V lost 3 bases to trimming and J lost 8 bases, with 11 bases between them.

The chain carries TRBV6-2 or TRBV6-3 and TRBJ2-3; TRBD1 matches 8 bases. Per germline, CDR1 MNHEY and CDR2 SVGEGT. The CDR3 has 17 residues. Losses at the gene ends were 5 bases for V and 1 base for J; bases not matched to a gene: 11. The CDR3 nucleotides read TGTGCCAGCAGTGTCCCGGCCGTGACAGGGGGCACAGATACGCAGTATTTT. Translation: CASSVPAVTGGTDTQYF.

The chain employs TRBV11-1 and TRBJ2-7; the match to TRBD1 covers 9 bases. The V gene's germline CDR1 is SGHAT and CDR2 FQDESV (reference sequence). Trimming took 2 bases from V and 4 from J; bases not matched to a gene: 6. This CDR3 is built from 15 residues. The CDR3 region is CASSLPGQGKYEQYF. The CDR3 DNA reads as TGTGCCAGCAGCTTACCGGGACAGGGAAAATACGAGCAGTACTTC.

This sequence joins TRBV19 and TRBJ1-2, with unresolved D. Germline CDR1 is LNHDA and CDR2 is SQIVND (reference sequence). V was clipped by 3 bases and J by 0 bases, with 8 bases between them. The CDR3 runs to 14 residues. The CDR3, as DNA: TGTGCCAGTAGTATTGAGTTAGCTAACTATGGCTACACCTTC. It specifies CASSIELANYGYTF.

The V gene is TRBV18, the J gene TRBJ1-1, with unresolved D. Germline V gene sequence: CDR1 KGHSH, CDR2 LQKENI. This CDR3 spans 13 amino acids. V was cut by 2 bases and J by 1 base, with 5 bases left in between. This CDR3 reads CASSPVENTEAFF. CDR3 sequence (DNA): TGTGCCAGCTCACCAGTAGAGAACACTGAAGCTTTCTTT. Combining the CDR3 with reference TRBV18 and TRBJ1-1 gives the whole variable domain NAGVMQNPRHLVRRRGQEARLRCSPMKGHSHVYWYRQLPEEGLKFMVYLQKENIIDESGMPKERFSAEFPKEGPSILRIQQVVRGDSAAYFCASSPVENTEAFFGQGTRLTVV.

As DNA, the CDR3 is TGTGCCAGCAGTTGGACAGGGGTCGGCTACACCTTC. It is translated as CASSWTGVGYTF. This chain links TRBV6-5 with TRBJ1-2; 9 bases line up with TRBD1. Unmatched junction bases numbered 2, after V lost 4 bases and J lost 8 bases. The CDR3 length is 12 residues. Germline V gene data show CDR1 as MNHEY and CDR2 as SVGAGI.

This sequence joins TRBV10-1 and TRBJ2-7, with 9 bases that match TRBD2. After removal of 2 bases from V and 3 bases from J, the junction contained 2 bases not matched to a gene. CDR1 and CDR2 (germline): WNHNN, SYGVQD (reference sequence). This CDR3 spans 14 amino acids. CDR3 sequence (DNA): TGCGCCAGCAGTGAGACTAGCGGGTACTACGAGCAGTACTTC. This gives the protein CASSETSGYYEQYF.

With respect to this clone: This same CDR3 is encoded by further DNA sequences in the sample. The chain combines TRBV24-1 with TRBJ2-5; TRBD2 aligns across 10 bases. The ends lost 4 bases at V and 2 bases at J; junction bases unmatched: 9. The germline V gene has CDR1 KGHDR and CDR2 SFDVKD. CDR3 length: 17 residues. CDR3 protein: CATSDLPGLAYQETQYF. CDR3 DNA sequence: TGTGCCACCAGTGACCTCCCGGGACTAGCGTATCAAGAGACCCAGTACTTC.

The V and J genes are TRBV30 and TRBJ1-2; D remains unclear. CDR1 is GTSNPN and CDR2 is SVGIG in the germline V gene (reference sequence). The CDR3 runs 12 residues. V was shortened by 3 bases and J by 7 bases, with 12 bases between the two germline ends. CDR3: CAWSASTGGYTF. CDR3 in DNA: TGTGCCTGGAGCGCCTCCACCGGTGGCTACACCTTC. The full variable domain, its missing parts supplied by reference TRBV30 and TRBJ1-2, is SQTIHQWPATLVQPVGSPLSLECTVEGTSNPNLYWYRQAAGRGLQLLFYSVGIGQISSEVPQNLSASRPQDRQFILSSKKLLLSDSGFYLCAWSASTGGYTFGSGTRLTVV.

V and J are TRBV28 and TRBJ2-4, with TRBD1 matching 7 bases. Germline loops: CDR1 MDHEN, CDR2 SYDVKM. This CDR3 is 13 amino acids long. Trimming removed 6 bases from V and 6 bases from J; junction bases left unmatched: 5. DNA for the CDR3: TGTGCCAGCAGAACGACAGGGCTAAACATTCAGTACTTC. It encodes CASRTTGLNIQYF.

The chain recombines TRBV30 with TRBJ1-5; 7 bases are a match to TRBD1. The CDR3 has 14 residues. The V segment lost 2 bases and the J segment 4 bases; nucleotides outside the gene matches: 5. CDR1 and CDR2 from the germline V gene are GTSNPN and SVGIG (reference sequence). CDR3 sequence (DNA): TGTGCCTGGAGTCGAGGGACAGAAAATCAGCCCCAGCATTTT. The encoded protein is CAWSRGTENQPQHF.

CDR3 protein: CASSEQVSQPQHF. As DNA, the CDR3 is TGTGCCAGCAGTGAGCAGGTCAGCCAGCCCCAGCATTTT. The rearrangement uses TRBV2 and TRBJ1-5; D not certain. The CDR3 runs 13 residues. Between the trimmed V and J ends, which lost 3 bases and 7 bases, there was a span of 10 bases. Germline CDR1 is SNHLY and CDR2 is FYNNEI.

The genes are TRBV6-1 and TRBJ2-2; D is unclear. CDR3 length: 14 residues. Germline CDR1 MNHNS, CDR2 SASEGT. Between the trimmed V and J ends, which lost 3 bases and 6 bases, there was a span of 11 bases. The CDR3 DNA follows: TGTGCCAGCAGTGACAACAGAGCACCCGGGGAGCTGTTTTTT. Encoded protein: CASSDNRAPGELFF.

The J gene is TRBJ2-1, the V gene TRBV20-1; 7 bases map to TRBD2. From germline, CDR1 is DFQATT and CDR2 SNEGSKA (reference sequence). J gave up 5 bases and V 3 bases, and 10 bases lay outside the gene matches. The CDR3 extends over 15 amino acids. The CDR3 coding sequence is TGCAGTGCTAGTCCGTGGGGGGGGTTCAACAATGAGCAGTTCTTC. Translated: CSASPWGGFNNEQFF.

V is TRBV9 and J is TRBJ2-7; the match to TRBD1 covers 7 bases. V trimming: 1 base; J trimming: 6 bases; junction bases outside the gene matches: 13. The germline gives CDR1 SGDLS, CDR2 YYNGEE. CDR3 length: 16 residues. In DNA, the CDR3 is TGTGCCAGCAGCGTAAATAAGGGGGCGACAGGGCGCGAGCAGTACTTC. Amino acid sequence: CASSVNKGATGREQYF.

The rearrangement links TRBV10-3 to TRBJ2-1, with 12 bases that match TRBD1. The J segment lost 8 bases and the V segment lost 7 bases, leaving 3 bases of the junction unmatched. The CDR3 extends over 13 amino acids. Germline assignment: CDR1 ENHRY and CDR2 SYGVKD. CDR3 coding DNA: TGTGCCATCATGGGACAGGGGGCAGATGAGCAGTTCTTC. Its protein product is CAIMGQGADEQFF.

This clone appeared once. The rearrangement links TRBV7-2 to TRBJ2-2; D possibly corresponds to TRBD1 (6 bases). CDR1 and CDR2 from the germline V gene are SGHTA and FQGNSA. This CDR3 is built from 14 residues. Trimming took 4 bases from V and 2 from J, leaving 8 bases between them. CDR3 loop: CASSWGPNTGELFF. The CDR3 nucleotides are TGTGCCAGCAGCTGGGGGCCTAACACCGGGGAGCTGTTTTTT.